The 5 T cell receptor beta chains below come from one sample, sequenced in a study of T-cell memory formation after mild COVID-19. MiXCR was run by TCRdb on the 5' RACE reads, yielding one entry per CDR3 protein. The table has fewer than 550,000 distinct CDR3 sequences, about 20% seen once. The sequenced material came from PBMCs or a T cell subset sorted from them (not recorded which). The receptor set was obtained from an adult woman who had mild COVID-19 (a few samples of this study predate the infection). Cell type and time point are not known.

This chain uses TRBV3-1 with TRBJ1-4; tentative D call: TRBD1 (6 bases). V shed 0 bases and J shed 8 bases, with 19 bases lying between them. There are 17 residues in the CDR3. Germline assignment: CDR1 LGHDT and CDR2 YNNKEL (reference sequence). The CDR3, as DNA: TGTGCCAGCAGCCAAGATGGGACATCCCTGGTAGGAGAAAAACTGTTTTTT. Translated: CASSQDGTSLVGEKLFF.

V is TRBV12-3 or TRBV12-4 and J is TRBJ1-5; no firm D call. CDR3 size: 13 residues. Trimming removed 8 bases from V and 0 bases from J, with 8 bases in between. CDR3: CASQVYSNQPQHF. In DNA, the CDR3 is TGTGCCAGCCAGGTTTATAGCAATCAGCCCCAGCATTTT.

This chain uses TRBV7-9 with TRBJ1-1; D remains ambiguous. This CDR3 contains 13 residues. Trimming took off 5 bases at V and 10 bases at J, with 17 bases between the two ends. CDR1 is SEHNR and CDR2 is FQNEAQ in the germline V gene (reference sequence). CDR3 DNA: TGTGCCAGCAGCCACGTCAATGCTTGGGGAGCTTTCTTT. This gives the protein CASSHVNAWGAFF.

The V gene is TRBV20-1, the J gene TRBJ1-6; the match to TRBD1 covers 7 bases. The V gene's germline CDR1 is DFQATT and CDR2 SNEGSKA (reference sequence). J gave up 10 bases and V 0 bases, and 15 bases lay outside the gene matches. This CDR3 is built from 17 residues. CDR3 amino acids: CSARDIRQGEGGSPLHF. Here the CDR3 DNA reads TGCAGTGCTAGAGATATTCGTCAGGGGGAAGGAGGATCACCCCTCCACTTT.

This clonotype was counted between two and nine times. The V call is TRBV6-2 or TRBV6-3, the J call TRBJ2-7, with 9 nucleotides matching TRBD2. J gave up 6 bases and V 4 bases, and 10 bases lay outside the gene matches. The CDR3 length is 15 residues. Germline V lookup: CDR1 MNHEY, CDR2 SVGEGT. CDR3 coding DNA: TGTGCCAGCAGTTCCTACCAGCGGGAGGTTGGCGAGCAGTACTTC. Protein product: CASSSYQREVGEQYF.